The source of this T cell receptor (beta chain) is a study of coeliac disease (dated by TCRdb to 2022 to 2024). About the full investigation: Each coeliac patient was placed into one of three groups: newly diagnosed active disease, refractory coeliac disease type I, or disease controlled by a gluten-free diet. TRB sequencing worked for samples from 27 to 35 subjects, and these included fewer than 25 paired bulk unsorted intraepithelial and lamina propria cell samples. The study applied next-generation sequencing of rearranged TRB and TRG CDR3 regions to small intestinal lymphocyte fractions from coeliac and non-coeliac patients. The full study included around 30 patients: some 22 with serologically confirmed coeliac disease and 8 controls with non-small intestinal disorders. The goal was to describe the TR repertoires of small intestinal T cells in active coeliac disease, in refractory type I coeliac disease, and in coeliac disease treated with a gluten-free diet. Refractory coeliac disease type I was defined as no response to a gluten-free diet for over 12 months, with immunophenotypically normal intraepithelial cells. Results the study describes overall, beyond this receptor: High-purity fractions were not obtained when intraepithelial cells were separated from lamina propria cells, so cross-contamination between compartments was possible. TRB repertoires were largely private; most amino acid sequences were unique to one sample, and V-gene usage did not differ significantly by disease group. Compared with controls, active coeliac intraepithelial and lamina propria samples had TRB and TRG repertoires of lower clonality, which suggests that diverse T cells were recruited. The authors judged the approach to be unsuitable for unbiased detection of gliadin-specific T cells, because gliadin-specific T cells are scarce and rarely shared between patients.

The library came from the immunoSEQ multiplex PCR assay. The TR loci underwent multiplexed PCR amplification, with J gene segments targeted by reverse primers and V gene segments targeted by forward primers. Amplified CDR3 regions were sequenced on the Illumina HiSeq System. Per the source publication's procedure: Closely related reads were merged by a nearest-neighbour algorithm to remove PCR and sequencing errors and to collapse the data into unique sequences. Each repertoire was summarised by clonality and by T cell density, with T cell density defined as TR molecules per amount of genomic DNA input. CDR3 amino acid sequences present in at least 80% of unsorted samples were defined as public TRs, and these public TRs were then tested for differential abundance between coeliac and control samples. Differences in clonality and density between disease groups were tested by Kruskal-Wallis tests, followed by Dunn post-tests. The table comes from immuneACCESS by way of TCRdb, which keeps in-frame sequences with V and J called. Part of the clones is missing from these tables; in studies checked, under half for an unresolved V gene and the rest for unknown reasons. V and J calls and clone size are as listed in that table; D and trimming were resolved from the DNA. The sample has roughly 8,000 clones on record, around three fifths of them singletons. Jointly, the top ten make up about 9.8% of the sample.

In this sample, this clone turned up a few times. No cognate antigen has been identified for it. Nothing much larger sits one base from this clone, and base qualities are not available. Aliquots of roughly 500,000 cells were frozen in DMSO/FBS in liquid nitrogen, and a single aliquot per fraction was used for sequencing. Endoscopy and small intestinal biopsy were performed in all 30 patients in the study. Intraepithelial cells were released from biopsies by stirring for one hour at 37 degrees C in RPMI containing EGTA, MgCl2 and 1% FBS. The Qiagen DNeasy blood extraction kit was used to extract genomic DNA from the frozen unsorted cell fractions. The material sequenced was intraepithelial lymphocytes from the gut. The label giving this sample's cell subset or site can be read as: intraepithelial cell (IEC) fraction of small intestinal biopsy. This TCR came from a woman aged 55-70 years with celiac disease.

The nucleotide sequence is TGCGCCAGCAGCCAAGGGAGCTACTCCTACGAGCAGTACTTC. Translated, it gives CASSQGSYSYEQYF. Recombination joined TRBV4-1 with TRBJ2-7, with no confident D gene call. Spanning cysteine to phenylalanine, the CDR3 consists of 14 amino acids. Only the CDR3 part of the read is kept: 42 bases, read in frame from the first base. Reading the germline V gene gives CDR1 MGHRA and CDR2 YSYEKL. V was cut back by 1 base and J by 0 bases, leaving a gap of 7 bases between them.